Below are 6 T cell receptor beta chains sequenced from a single sample in a study of beta chain features in type 1 diabetes. All of the isolated RNA was reverse transcribed, so expressed TCRB transcripts were sequenced. TCRdb keeps only in-frame clones here, not all; method: immunoSEQ multiplex PCR. The profile shows some 220,000 clones, 9.5% to 13% of them singletons. The sequencing input was central memory CD4+ T cells from blood. These receptors were collected from a man in his late teens or twenties in good health.

This clone has a handful of counts. The rearrangement joins TRBV6-5 to TRBJ1-4; the match to TRBD1 covers 8 bases. V trimming: 5 bases; J trimming: 8 bases; junction bases outside the gene matches: 10. Per the germline V gene, CDR1 is MNHEY and CDR2 is SVGAGI. CDR3 length: 15 amino acids. The CDR3, as DNA: TGTGCCAGCAGTCGCCGACAGGGGCGAGGCGAAAAACTGTTTTTT. This codes for CASSRRQGRGEKLFF.

The chain links TRBV29-1 to TRBJ2-5; TRBD1 is a possible D gene (5 bases). Matching the DNA end better, TRBJ2-7 makes the J call doubtful. Germline V gene data show CDR1 as SQVTM and CDR2 as ANQGSEA. The CDR3 extends over 9 amino acids. The CDR3 DNA reads TGCAGGAACAGGCACGAGCAGTACTTC. Its protein product is CRNRHEQYF.

This rearrangement joins TRBV9 to TRBJ2-2; 8 bases line up with TRBD2. CDR1 and CDR2 (germline): SGDLS, YYNGEE. The CDR3 runs 15 residues. Trimming at V came to 6 bases and at J to 1 base, leaving 5 bases not matched to a gene. Here the CDR3 reads CASTPGGQNTGELFF. The CDR3 nucleotides read TGTGCCAGCACCCCGGGGGGGCAGAACACCGGGGAGCTGTTTTTT.

This clone was detected many times. This chain joins TRBV14 and TRBJ1-2; perhaps TRBD1 as D (6 bases). V was clipped by 6 bases and J by 2 bases, with 10 bases between them. Germline loops: CDR1 SGHDN, CDR2 FVKESK. There are 13 residues in the CDR3. CDR3 region: CASRPTGNYGYTF. The DNA of the CDR3 is TGTGCCAGCAGACCCACAGGGAACTATGGCTACACCTTC.

This chain joins TRBV5-4 and TRBJ2-2, with 7 positions matching TRBD1. With V trimmed by 4 bases and J by 2 bases, 5 bases remained unmatched. Germline assignment: CDR1 SGHNT and CDR2 YYREEE (reference sequence). This CDR3 has 15 residues. The CDR3 spells CASSHRQGNTGELFF. The CDR3 DNA is TGTGCCAGCAGCCACAGACAGGGAAACACCGGGGAGCTGTTTTTT.

The J gene is TRBJ1-1, the V gene TRBV7-2; D not certain. Germline CDR1 and CDR2: SGHTA and FQGNSA. This CDR3 region has 13 residues. V lost 3 bases and J lost 3, with 8 bases in between. CDR3 sequence (DNA): TGTGCCAGCAGCTTTACCCGGGACACTGAAGCTTTCTTT. Translating gives CASSFTRDTEAFF.